This TCR beta chain was captured in a study of blood T cell repertoires in COVID-19. Across the study: Acute-phase and convalescent COVID-19 samples originated in the United States, Italy and Spain. Sources were T cells, B-cell-depleted T cells, or PBMCs; the material itself was cDNA or gDNA.

Authors' methods: Nucleated cell number was recorded as an estimate derived from reference gene primer amplification. Generated by immunoSEQ multiplex PCR, the TCRdb table keeps only in-frame clones and is missing some. That table gives V, J and clone size, and the DNA gave D and trimming. The table has 200,000 to 250,000 clones, more than 70% seen once. Sequencing was done on a sample of peripheral blood. The clonotype comes from a woman of 80 years or more with acute or convalescent COVID-19.

The CDR3 coding sequence is TGTGCCAGCTCACCTGTGGGGAGCACCGGGGAGCTGTTTTTT. Its translation is CASSPVGSTGELFF. J is TRBJ2-2 and V is TRBV18; tentatively, D is TRBD2 (5 bases). CDR1 and CDR2 from the germline V gene are KGHSH and LQKENI. V gave up 3 bases and J gave up 4 bases, with 9 bases separating them. CDR3 length: 14 residues.